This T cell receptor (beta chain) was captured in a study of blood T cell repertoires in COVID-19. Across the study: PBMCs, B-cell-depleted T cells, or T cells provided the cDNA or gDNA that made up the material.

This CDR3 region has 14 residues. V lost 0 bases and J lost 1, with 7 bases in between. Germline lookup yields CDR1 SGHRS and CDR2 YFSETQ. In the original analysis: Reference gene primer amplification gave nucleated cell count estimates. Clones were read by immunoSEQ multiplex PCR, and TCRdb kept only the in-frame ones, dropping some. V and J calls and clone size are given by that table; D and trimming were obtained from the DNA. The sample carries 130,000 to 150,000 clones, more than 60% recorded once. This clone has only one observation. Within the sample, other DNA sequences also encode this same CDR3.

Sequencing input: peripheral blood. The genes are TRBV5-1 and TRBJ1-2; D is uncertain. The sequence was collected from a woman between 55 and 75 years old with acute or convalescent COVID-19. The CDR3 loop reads CASSLVSGNYGYTF. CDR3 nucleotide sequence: TGCGCCAGCAGCTTGGTTTCGGGTAACTATGGCTACACCTTC.